This T cell receptor beta chain derives from a study of technical replicates of blood from a few donors. J was trimmed by 4 bases and V by 1 base; bases with no gene match: 19. The germline gives CDR1 SGHAT, CDR2 FQDESV (reference sequence). The CDR3 consists of 19 residues. Measured with immunoSEQ multiplex PCR; TCRdb has only the in-frame clones, and not every one. This table has approximately 94,000 clones, about 96% appearing once. This TCR was recovered from a human donor in good health. The source material was T cells isolated from PBMCs. The chain joins TRBV11-1 to TRBJ2-7; 7 bases line up with TRBD2. The CDR3 coding sequence is TGTGCCAGCAGCTTAGGAGTTAATATCGGGGGGTCTAGTCGATACGAGCAGTACTTC. Its protein product is CASSLGVNIGGSSRYEQYF.